This T cell receptor (beta chain) was captured in a study of monozygotic twins with inflammatory bowel disease. Overall study results and limits: By inverse Simpson index, TCRbeta diversity was lower in IBD patients than in healthy co-twins. IBD patients share fewer clonotypes with other people than healthy twins do, especially with disease activity. Support for any single strong IBD-associated signal or clonotype was not found.

Concerning this clonotype itself: What it binds is not known.

Through template switching, UMIs that included a 6-nucleotide sample barcode were added. TCRdb reworked the 5' RACE reads into one entry per CDR3 protein, no DNA. The sample has about 440,000 distinct CDR3 sequences, and its top ten clones hold about 2.4%. The TCR originated in a human donor with ulcerative colitis or Crohn's disease, or a healthy co-twin of an affected twin (not recorded which). Sequenced sample: blood.

This CDR3 is CASRMTGVDNSPLHF. The chain uses TRBV25-1 and TRBJ1-6; TCRdb's D call of TRBD1 is untestable without DNA. This CDR3 region has 15 residues. The germline V gene encodes CDR1 MGHDK and CDR2 SYGVNS.